The source of this T cell receptor beta chain is a study of T cell changes during pregnancy in multiple sclerosis. This table comes from immunoSEQ multiplex PCR, and its TCRdb copy is limited to in-frame clones, with some not included. The sample yields 45,000 to 70,000 clones, 90% to 95% seen once. Germline-derived CDR1 and CDR2 are SGHDT and YYEEEE. V shed 3 bases, J shed 8 bases, and the junction held 10 bases outside the gene matches. There are 16 residues in the CDR3. The clonotype originates from a female donor with multiple sclerosis, enrolled in a pregnancy study. The J gene is TRBJ1-6, the V gene TRBV5-6; TRBD1 aligns across 8 bases. Sequences were derived from CD4+ T cells from peripheral blood mononuclear cells, sampled in the second trimester of pregnancy. Here the CDR3 reads CASSSYSGTGYSPLHF. As DNA, the CDR3 is TGTGCCAGCAGCTCTTACTCCGGGACAGGTTATTCACCCCTCCACTTT.